This T cell receptor beta chain was identified during a study of Tregs in tolerant kidney transplant recipients (dated by TCRdb to between 2018 and 2021). Context from the whole study: TCRbeta sequencing was used in the study to identify donor-specific regulatory T cells before combined kidney and bone marrow transplantation, and the identified cells were then tracked after transplant. In a few healthy controls, several methods of expanding Tregs specific for an allogeneic donor were compared by TCRbeta repertoire sequencing.

What the work shows at the level of the full study, not this receptor alone: The most biologically relevant and donor-specific TCRbeta repertoire appeared to be identified by expanding Tregs with activated donor B cells. Because only a small number of patients were included, the study had limitations, and the results will need to be validated in larger populations as well as under other immunosuppression protocols. Biological reproducibility was not directly assessed, although technical replication error appeared to be minimal.

Notes on this clone: Its recognized antigen is unknown. One base away there is no much larger clone; base qualities are not given.

V is pruned by 0 bases and J by 4 bases, leaving 4 bases of the junction without a gene match. From cysteine to phenylalanine, the CDR3 is 15 amino acids long. Kept here is only the CDR3 DNA, which spans 45 bases and is read in frame from base 1. Reading the germline V gene gives CDR1 MGHRA and CDR2 YSYEKL. Unstimulated Tregs (CD4+CD25+CD127-), CD4+ non-Tregs (CD4+CD25-), CD4 and CD8 cells were FACS-sorted from thawed PBMCs. Healthy control blood was obtained either as purchased buffy coats or from healthy volunteers. Healthy control blood was separated into PBMCs by Ficoll density gradient and cryopreserved, and patient PBMCs were collected both before and after transplant. For TCRbeta CDR3 sequencing, genomic DNA from the sorted cells was extracted using the QIAGEN DNeasy Blood and Tissue Kit. High-throughput TCRbeta CDR3 sequencing, which included PCR amplification with bias correction and internal controls, was done commercially through immunoSEQ. The study's own analysis went as follows. A unique productive TCRbeta sequence was defined by the CDR3 nucleotide sequence when primers matched, and otherwise by the CDR3 amino acid sequence together with the Vbeta and Jbeta genes. As a correction for sorting error, sequences shared between sorted populations at a frequency ratio of 2:1 or less were discarded, and the remaining shared sequences were assigned to the higher population. A sequence was defined as donor-reactive if the sequence was expanded at least 5-fold in CFSE-low cells compared with unstimulated cells and had a frequency of at least 0.01% in CFSE-low cells. Jensen-Shannon divergence, calculated on the top 100 TCRbeta sequences ranked by frequency, was used to quantify repertoire divergence. When a sample had multiple sequencing runs, each run was corrected for sorting error separately and the runs were then pooled. Imported from immuneACCESS, the table was reduced by TCRdb to in-frame sequences with V and J called. These copies leave out some clones; in studies compared against another copy, an unresolved V gene accounts for under half, and the cause of the remainder is not known. V, J and clone size are taken as reported in that table, and D and trimming were inferred from the DNA itself. The table for this sample lists some 90,000 clones; around nine tenths of them were counted only once. The ten largest clones take up roughly 5% of the sample.

Sequencing used CD8+ T cells from blood. This TCR was recovered from a human donor in good health. The chain was built from TRBV4-1 and TRBJ2-7; 9 bases in the middle match TRBD2. This receptor has the CDR3 CASSQDRGRAYEQYF. The DNA sequence is TGCGCCAGCAGCCAAGATCGCGGGAGGGCGTACGAGCAGTACTTC.